The present T cell receptor beta chain was sequenced within a study of cytomegalovirus exposure and HLA in healthy donors. Trimming removed 4 bases from V and 4 bases from J, with 5 bases in between. Per germline, CDR1 SGHTS and CDR2 YDEGEE. This CDR3 is 11 amino acids long. Vbeta (60) and Jbeta (13) primers were used in the PCR. Repertoires were generated with immunoSEQ multiplex PCR, while TCRdb's copy carries only in-frame clones and drops some. The table has fewer than 200,000 clones, 70% to 80% seen once; the top ten hold under 1.5%. The receptor comes from a man between 60 and 75 years old in good health and CMV-seronegative. What was sequenced was PBMCs. J is TRBJ1-2 and V is TRBV5-8; no reliable D call. CDR3 nucleotide sequence: TGTGCCAGCAGCCCTACCTATGGCTACACCTTC. Translation gives CASSPTYGYTF.